The next 16 T cell receptor beta chains were all read from a single sample in a study of T cells after yellow fever vaccination. TCRdb passed the 5' RACE reads through MiXCR, listing each CDR3 protein once. This table holds around 600,000 distinct CDR3 sequences, around an eighth found once. This specimen was PBMCs, taken on the day of the yellow fever booster vaccination. These receptors were taken from a man aged 25-45 years who received the YFV17D yellow fever vaccine.

The genes are TRBV24-1 and TRBJ2-3; D not resolved. V shed 2 bases and J shed 2 bases, with 10 bases lying between them. This CDR3 is built from 15 residues. The germline CDR1 and CDR2 sequences are KGHDR and SFDVKD. CDR3 sequence (DNA): TGTGCCACCAGTGATTCTGGGCAGGTCACAGATACGCAGTATTTT. Its protein product is CATSDSGQVTDTQYF.

This clonotype has a handful of counts. The chain uses TRBV10-3 and TRBJ1-2; the match to TRBD1 covers 7 bases. The CDR3 has 14 amino acids. With 3 bases clipped from V and 4 bases from J, the junction kept 5 bases outside the gene matches. Germline V CDR1 and CDR2: ENHRY, SYGVKD. CDR3 residues: CAISDLRDSYGYTF. CDR3 DNA sequence: TGTGCCATCAGTGACCTCCGGGACAGCTATGGCTACACCTTC.

As regards this clonotype: The junction shows a germline mismatch at one end, possibly a read error. The gene calls are TRBV7-2 and TRBJ2-5; a weak D match, TRBD1 (6 bases). Germline values: CDR1 SGHTA, CDR2 FQGNSA. CDR3 length: 15 amino acids. The CDR3 DNA follows: TGTGCCTGCAGCTCGCCCCGGACAGTCCGAGAGACCCAGTACTTC. This codes for CACSSPRTVRETQYF.

The rearrangement joins TRBV10-3 to TRBJ2-5; TRBD2 matches 13 bases. The CDR3 consists of 18 residues. Germline trimming cut 3 bases from V and 4 bases from J; bases unmatched to any gene: 11. CDR1 is ENHRY and CDR2 is SYGVKD in the germline V gene. For the CDR3, the DNA is TGTGCCATCAGTGACCCGCCAGGACTAGCGGGAGCAGCAGAGACCCAGTACTTC. This encodes CAISDPPGLAGAAETQYF.

The chain couples TRBV6-2 or TRBV6-3 to TRBJ2-7; no definite D call. The CDR3 length is 11 residues. Germline loops: CDR1 MNHEY, CDR2 SVGEGT. Trimming stripped 5 bases from V and 4 bases from J, with 6 bases between. The CDR3 protein is CASSMRYEQYF. As DNA, the CDR3 is TGTGCCAGCAGTATGAGGTACGAGCAGTACTTC.

V is TRBV15 and J is TRBJ2-7, with a possible D match to TRBD2 (6 bases). CDR1 LNHNV and CDR2 YYDKDF come from the germline V gene (reference sequence). The CDR3 consists of 14 residues. V dropped 5 bases and J dropped 1 base, with 12 bases sitting between them. CDR3 loop: CATSSRLESYEQYF. The CDR3, as DNA: TGTGCCACCAGCTCCCGACTAGAGTCCTACGAGCAGTACTTC.

The gene calls are TRBV7-9 and TRBJ2-7; D is uncertain. This CDR3 has 13 residues. V lost 5 bases and J 2 bases, leaving 10 bases between the germline ends. The V gene's germline CDR1 is SEHNR and CDR2 FQNEAQ (reference sequence). This CDR3 is CASSEPQAYEQYF. The CDR3 DNA sequence: TGTGCCAGCAGCGAACCTCAGGCCTACGAGCAGTACTTC. Filled out from reference TRBV7-9 and TRBJ2-7, the complete variable domain reads DTGVSQNPRHKITKRGQNVTFRCDPISEHNRLYWYRQTLGQGPEFLTYFQNEAQLEKSRLLSDRFSAERPKGSFSTLEIQRTEQGDSAMYLCASSEPQAYEQYFGPGTRLTVT.

This clonotype has more than one count but fewer than ten. The genes are TRBV12-3 or TRBV12-4 and TRBJ2-3; D is possibly TRBD2 (5 bases). The CDR3 contains 12 residues. Trimming took 6 bases from V and 11 from J, leaving 15 bases between them. CDR3 amino acids: CASSSGLYKQYF. The CDR3 DNA is TGTGCCAGCAGCTCAGGACTCTATAAGCAGTATTTT.

This clonotype was recorded a few times. The chain has TRBV2 and TRBJ2-5; no clear D. This CDR3 has 12 residues. Germline assignment: CDR1 SNHLY and CDR2 FYNNEI. Trimming removed 8 bases at V and 4 bases at J, with 11 bases between. CDR3: CASQVLGETQYF. Here the CDR3 DNA reads TGTGCCAGCCAAGTCCTCGGAGAGACCCAGTACTTC. The entire variable domain, with the rest obtained from reference TRBV2 and TRBJ2-5, is as follows: EPEVTQTPSHQVTQMGQEVILRCVPISNHLYFYWYRQILGQKVEFLVSFYNNEISEKSEIFDDQFSVERPDGSNFTLKIRSTKLEDSAMYFCASQVLGETQYFGPGTRLLVL.

This clonotype has more than one count but fewer than ten. In DNA, the CDR3 is TGTGCCAGCAGTTTACAGCGGGCGTTCACAGATACGCAGTATTTT. Its protein is CASSLQRAFTDTQYF. This sequence joins TRBV27 and TRBJ2-3; possibly TRBD2 for D (6 bases). The CDR3 sequence is 15 residues long. CDR1 MNHEY and CDR2 SMNVEV come from the germline V gene (reference sequence). Trimming removed 2 bases at V and 2 bases at J, with 11 bases between.

This clonotype came up a few times. The V and J genes are TRBV4-3 and TRBJ2-3; D is unclear. Germline lookup yields CDR1 LGHNA and CDR2 YSLEER. V lost 3 bases and J 5 bases, leaving 18 bases between the germline ends. The CDR3 has 16 amino acids. This CDR3 is CASSHSPGQMGDTQYF. CDR3 nucleotide sequence: TGCGCCAGCAGCCATTCCCCGGGTCAAATGGGAGATACGCAGTATTTT.

This clonotype was detected a few times. The chain carries TRBV20-1 and TRBJ2-7, with 10 bases fitting TRBD2. The CDR3 extends over 13 amino acids. Germline V gene lookup returns CDR1 DFQATT and CDR2 SNEGSKA (reference sequence). Trimming cost V 5 bases and J 4 bases; bases outside gene matches: 5. CDR3 DNA: TGCAGTGCTGAACTAGCGGGAAAGTACGAGCAGTACTTC. Translation gives CSAELAGKYEQYF.

This clonotype was recorded many times. V usage is TRBV5-1 and J usage is TRBJ2-1; 12 positions match TRBD2. The CDR3 consists of 15 residues. With 6 bases clipped from V and 4 bases from J, the junction kept 5 bases outside the gene matches. The germline V gene encodes CDR1 SGHRS and CDR2 YFSETQ. DNA for the CDR3: TGCGCCAGCACTAGCGGGAGGGCCGTATACAATGAGCAGTTCTTC. Encoded protein: CASTSGRAVYNEQFF.

This clonotype has more than one count but fewer than ten. The chain employs TRBV24-1 and TRBJ2-3, with a tentative D call TRBD1 (5 bases). The CDR3 runs to 15 residues. The V end lost 4 bases, the J end lost 6 bases, and 16 bases lay between the germline ends. CDR1 is KGHDR, CDR2 SFDVKD, per germline. The CDR3 nucleotides are TGTGCCACCAGTGACCCAGGGCCTAGGAGTGATACGCAGTATTTT. Translated: CATSDPGPRSDTQYF.

This clonotype was counted between two and nine times. The chain couples TRBV21-1 to TRBJ2-7; the table gives TRBD1 as D, unverified against the DNA. TRBV21-1 counts as a pseudogene. The CDR3 is 14 amino acids. This CDR3 reads CASSNRGGVYEQYF. The DNA of the CDR3 is TGTGCCAGCAGCAACAGGGGAGGCGTGTACGAGCAGTACTTC.

This clonotype was detected ten times or more. The chain carries TRBV7-2 and TRBJ2-7; D is ambiguous. Germline V gene data show CDR1 as SGHTA and CDR2 as FQGNSA. This CDR3 has 14 amino acids. V was pared by 5 bases and J by 2 bases, with 13 bases between. This CDR3 reads CASSPVGDAYEQYF. CDR3 DNA sequence: TGTGCCAGCAGCCCAGTAGGAGACGCCTACGAGCAGTACTTC.